The sequence of this T cell receptor (beta chain) was determined in a study of T cells after yellow fever vaccination. TCRdb independently ran MiXCR on the 5' RACE reads; one entry per CDR3 protein. The sample contains approximately 550,000 distinct CDR3 sequences, 19% of which appear only once. The germline gives CDR1 LNHDA, CDR2 SQIVND (reference sequence). Trimming removed 1 base at V and 0 bases at J, with 7 bases between. This CDR3 contains 14 residues. This sequence joins TRBV19 and TRBJ2-7; D is unclear. The TCR sequence derives from a man between 25 and 39 years old who received the YFV17D yellow fever vaccine. The starting material was PBMCs, obtained 15 days after the yellow fever booster vaccination. The CDR3 loop reads CASSIGRTSYEQYF. The CDR3 bases are TGTGCCAGTAGTATAGGGAGAACCTCCTACGAGCAGTACTTC.